These 23 T cell receptor beta chains originate from one sample sequenced in a study of shared clonotypes between healthy human individuals. Profiled with immunoSEQ multiplex PCR; TCRdb holds only in-frame clones, not every one. The data hold approximately 810,000 clones, with almost 95% observed a single time. Selected positively for CCR7 and CD45RO-negative, naive CD8 cells excluded terminally differentiated effector memory CD45RA+ cells. Sequencing used naive CD8+ T cells sorted from blood. The receptors originated from a man aged 25-45 years in good health.

The chain carries TRBV5-8 and TRBJ2-7; tentative D call: TRBD2 (6 bases). Deletions cut 2 bases from V and 3 bases from J, with 18 bases between. CDR3 length equals 16 residues. The V gene's germline CDR1 is SGHTS and CDR2 YDEGEE. CDR3 loop: CASSFLDTGVRYEQYF. The DNA of the CDR3 is TGTGCCAGCAGCTTTTTAGACACGGGGGTTCGCTACGAGCAGTACTTC.

Turning to this clone: The same CDR3 also results from other DNA sequences found in this sample. V gene TRBV27 combines with J gene TRBJ2-7; D unclear. V was clipped by 2 bases and J by 0 bases, with 8 bases between them. This CDR3 comprises 14 residues. Germline CDR1 is MNHEY and CDR2 is SMNVEV (reference sequence). This CDR3 is CASSLGGSSYEQYF. CDR3 nucleotides: TGTGCCAGCAGTTTAGGCGGTAGCTCCTACGAGCAGTACTTC.

Only a few counts were recorded for this clone. This chain links TRBV30 with TRBJ2-1; tentatively, D is TRBD1 (6 bases). With 1 base removed from V and 2 bases from J, the gap between germline ends came to 9 bases. The CDR3 extends over 14 amino acids. CDR1 is GTSNPN and CDR2 is SVGIG in the germline V gene (reference sequence). This CDR3 reads CAWSGWDTYNEQFF. The CDR3 DNA sequence: TGTGCCTGGAGTGGTTGGGACACCTACAATGAGCAGTTCTTC.

This chain uses TRBV28 with TRBJ2-7; 13 bases match TRBD2. CDR1 and CDR2 (germline): MDHEN, SYDVKM. V trimming: 8 bases; J trimming: 2 bases; junction bases outside the gene matches: 9. The CDR3 covers 16 residues. CDR3 DNA sequence: TGTGCCAGCTGCGGGACTAGCGGGACGGAACCCTACGAGCAGTACTTC. Its protein product is CASCGTSGTEPYEQYF. Full variable domain (outside the CDR3, taken from reference TRBV28 and TRBJ2-7): DVKVTQSSRYLVKRTGEKVFLECVQDMDHENMFWYRQDPGLGLRLIYFSYDVKMKEKGDIPEGYSVSREKKERFSLILESASTNQTSMYLCASCGTSGTEPYEQYFGPGTRLTVT.

This clone came up once. This CDR3 is CASRFYQGTDYEQYF. The DNA of the CDR3 is TGTGCCAGCAGATTTTATCAGGGGACGGACTACGAGCAGTACTTC. The V call is TRBV11-2, the J call TRBJ2-7; D may be TRBD1 (6 bases). Germline V lookup: CDR1 SGHAT, CDR2 FQNNGV. CDR3 length: 15 amino acids. V dropped 6 bases and J dropped 3 bases, with 18 bases sitting between them.

The rearrangement uses TRBV12-5 and TRBJ2-1; a possible D gene is TRBD2 (5 bases). The CDR3 is 13 residues long. CDR1 LGHNT and CDR2 FRNRAP come from the germline V gene. V lost 3 bases and J lost 7, with 10 bases in between. The DNA for the CDR3 is TGTGCTAGTGGTTTTGGACTTTGGAATGAGCAGTTCTTC. Protein: CASGFGLWNEQFF.

This clone was counted a single time. V and J are TRBV11-2 and TRBJ2-5, with D hard to call. This CDR3 has 13 residues. Germline CDR1 SGHAT, CDR2 FQNNGV. V was pared by 2 bases and J by 9 bases, with 13 bases between. The CDR3 here is CASSLMQDSPQYF. The CDR3 DNA reads as TGTGCCAGCAGCTTAATGCAAGATTCCCCCCAGTACTTC.

The genes are TRBV9 and TRBJ2-1; D gene unclear. The V end was cut by 0 bases, the J end by 0 bases, with 10 bases between. Germline V CDR1 and CDR2: SGDLS, YYNGEE. The CDR3 contains 16 residues. CDR3 bases: TGTGCCAGCAGCGTAGACGACAATCGCTCCTACAATGAGCAGTTCTTC. This encodes CASSVDDNRSYNEQFF.

V is TRBV18 and J is TRBJ1-4; 7 nucleotides agree with TRBD1. The V segment lost 5 bases and the J segment 0 bases; nucleotides outside the gene matches: 9. Germline-derived CDR1 and CDR2 are KGHSH and LQKENI. The CDR3 is 17 residues long. CDR3 sequence reads: CASSGDRAQATNEKLFF. DNA for the CDR3: TGTGCCAGCTCAGGGGACAGAGCTCAAGCAACTAATGAAAAACTGTTTTTT.

This clone appeared a single time. The rearrangement uses TRBV4-2 and TRBJ1-4; D ambiguous. The CDR3 spans 13 residues. The V gene lost 5 bases and the J gene lost 11 bases, with 15 bases spanning the gap. Germline CDR1 and CDR2: LGHNA and YNFKEQ. For the CDR3, the DNA is TGTGCCAGCAGCTTTTCAATGGCCATCAAACTGTTTTTT. Residues: CASSFSMAIKLFF.

The gene calls are TRBV19 and TRBJ2-7; a possible D gene is TRBD1 (5 bases). Trimming took off 5 bases at V and 7 bases at J, with 15 bases between the two ends. This CDR3 spans 13 amino acids. Germline CDR1 and CDR2: LNHDA and SQIVND (reference sequence). CDR3 coding DNA: TGTGCCAGTAGTCTTCGTCCAGGGCGGGAGCAGTACTTC. Protein: CASSLRPGREQYF.

This chain joins TRBV4-1 and TRBJ2-1; D ambiguous. CDR3 length equals 15 residues. V gave up 2 bases and J gave up 0 bases, with 8 bases separating them. Looked up from germline, CDR1 is MGHRA and CDR2 is YSYEKL. The CDR3: CASSQTVSSYNEQFF. CDR3 sequence (DNA): TGCGCCAGCAGCCAAACGGTTAGCTCCTACAATGAGCAGTTCTTC.

The V gene is TRBV28, the J gene TRBJ1-2, with D possibly matching TRBD1 (6 bases). Germline V CDR1 and CDR2: MDHEN, SYDVKM. Trimming left V 2 bases short and J 4 bases short, with 8 bases between. The CDR3 extends over 13 amino acids. The DNA of the CDR3 is TGTGCCAGCAGTTTAGACAGGTTCTATGGCTACACCTTC. This translates into CASSLDRFYGYTF.

The chain is built from TRBV11-2 and TRBJ2-5; D unclear. Trimming took off 10 bases at V and 5 bases at J, with 11 bases between the two ends. The CDR3 spans 11 residues. Germline values: CDR1 SGHAT, CDR2 FQNNGV. This chain's CDR3 is CATFTVETQYF. The CDR3 bases are TGTGCCACCTTTACGGTGGAGACCCAGTACTTC.

This clone was observed a single time. V and J are TRBV28 and TRBJ2-5; D assignment may be TRBD1 or TRBD2 (5 bases each). There are 15 residues in the CDR3. The germline V gene encodes CDR1 MDHEN and CDR2 SYDVKM. Trimming removed 3 bases from V and 3 bases from J, with 14 bases in between. CDR3 sequence reads: CASSFSVGAEETQYF. The CDR3, as DNA: TGTGCCAGCAGTTTTTCGGTCGGGGCTGAAGAGACCCAGTACTTC.

The chain combines TRBV4-1 with TRBJ2-7; weak D call: TRBD1 (5 bases). The germline V gene encodes CDR1 MGHRA and CDR2 YSYEKL. The V gene lost 2 bases and the J gene lost 1 base, with 15 bases spanning the gap. This CDR3 is built from 16 residues. The CDR3 DNA follows: TGCGCCAGCAGCCAAATGGCAGGGCGTTCATCCTACGAGCAGTACTTC. This gives the protein CASSQMAGRSSYEQYF.

V is TRBV5-6 and J is TRBJ2-1; 10 bases are a match to TRBD2. The CDR3 runs 16 residues. Germline loops: CDR1 SGHDT, CDR2 YYEEEE. The V gene end was trimmed by 0 bases and the J gene end by 4 bases; junction bases not matched to a gene: 4. CDR3 nucleotide sequence: TGTGCCAGCAGCTTGGCGCTAGCGGGGGCGTACAATGAGCAGTTCTTC. Protein product: CASSLALAGAYNEQFF.

The gene calls are TRBV9 and TRBJ2-7, with TRBD2 as a possible D gene (5 bases). Germline V gives CDR1 SGDLS, CDR2 YYNGEE. V shed 0 bases and J shed 7 bases, with 11 bases lying between them. This CDR3 spans 13 amino acids. CDR3 residues: CASSVAASSEQYF. The DNA of the CDR3 is TGTGCCAGCAGCGTAGCGGCTAGCTCTGAGCAGTACTTC. Complete variable domain (other parts from reference TRBV9 and TRBJ2-7): DSGVTQTPKHLITATGQRVTLRCSPRSGDLSVYWYQQSLDQGLQFLIQYYNGEERAKGNILERFSAQQFPDLHSELNLSSLELGDSALYFCASSVAASSEQYFGPGTRLTVT.

This clone was seen once. This chain connects TRBV9 to TRBJ2-1, with D perhaps TRBD2 (5 bases). The CDR3 contains 16 residues. Trimming stripped 5 bases from V and 5 bases from J, with 20 bases between. Germline V gene data show CDR1 as SGDLS and CDR2 as YYNGEE. CDR3 nucleotide sequence: TGTGCCAGCAGTACCTCCCCGGGGAATCGAGACAATGAGCAGTTCTTC. Translation: CASSTSPGNRDNEQFF. Full variable domain (remainder filled in from reference TRBV9 and TRBJ2-1): DSGVTQTPKHLITATGQRVTLRCSPRSGDLSVYWYQQSLDQGLQFLIQYYNGEERAKGNILERFSAQQFPDLHSELNLSSLELGDSALYFCASSTSPGNRDNEQFFGPGTRLTVL.

This chain uses TRBV5-1 with TRBJ2-1, with D perhaps matching TRBD1 or TRBD2 (5 bases each). Germline V gene sequence: CDR1 SGHRS, CDR2 YFSETQ. Trimming removed 6 bases at V and 2 bases at J, with 15 bases between. This CDR3 is 15 amino acids long. The CDR3 spells CASTPGWGPYNEQFF. The CDR3 DNA reads TGCGCCAGCACCCCAGGTTGGGGACCCTACAATGAGCAGTTCTTC. The whole variable domain, filled in from reference TRBV5-1 and TRBJ2-1, reads KAGVTQTPRYLIKTRGQQVTLSCSPISGHRSVSWYQQTPGQGLQFLFEYFSETQRNKGNFPGRFSGRQFSNSRSEMNVSTLELGDSALYLCASTPGWGPYNEQFFGPGTRLTVL.

This CDR3 reads CASSLTGGFDTQYF. The CDR3 nucleotides are TGTGCCAGCTCTCTGACAGGGGGCTTTGATACGCAGTATTTT. This chain uses TRBV27 with TRBJ2-3, with 10 positions matching TRBD1. V lost 8 bases to trimming and J lost 6 bases; unmatched junction nucleotides: 8. CDR3 length: 14 residues. Per the germline V gene, CDR1 is MNHEY and CDR2 is SMNVEV (reference sequence).

V usage is TRBV7-2 and J usage is TRBJ1-2, with 7 positions matching TRBD1. V dropped 0 bases and J dropped 7; count of bases not matched to a gene: 8. CDR1 is SGHTA and CDR2 is FQGNSA in the germline V gene. The CDR3 spans 15 residues. The CDR3 sequence is CASSLALGQVFGYTF. The CDR3 coding sequence is TGTGCCAGCAGCTTAGCGCTTGGACAGGTCTTTGGCTACACCTTC.

The rearrangement uses TRBV6-5 and TRBJ2-2, with D perhaps being TRBD1 or TRBD2 (5 bases each). The CDR3 runs 16 residues. The germline CDR1 and CDR2 sequences are MNHEY and SVGAGI. Trimming pared 4 bases from V and 1 base from J, leaving 13 bases between. CDR3 in amino acids: CASSSIGTLNTGELFF. CDR3 in DNA: TGTGCCAGCAGTTCCATCGGGACCCTGAACACCGGGGAGCTGTTTTTT.